The source of this TCR beta chain is a study of shared clonotypes between healthy human individuals. Study summary: Researchers drew samples from two women and three men aged 18 to 49. CD4 naive and CD4 memory each took three plates per donor, while CD8 naive took two and CD8 memory one.

Each subset's genomic DNA was shared equally among a number of immunoSEQ plates. The assay was immunoSEQ multiplex PCR, and TCRdb's table has in-frame clones only and misses some. The sample has millions of clones, about 95% seen once. The CDR3 has 16 residues. Trimming shortened V by 8 bases and J by 0 bases, and 16 bases separated the two germline ends. Germline loops: CDR1 KGHSH, CDR2 LQKENI. The chain joins TRBV18 to TRBJ2-2, with D tentatively TRBD2 (5 bases). The receptor was derived from a man between 18 and 29 years old in good health. The source material was naive CD4+ T cells sorted from blood. As to subset: CD45RA+ positively selected. CDR3 sequence (DNA): TGTGCCAGCCTAGCCGGCCGGAATACGAACACCGGGGAGCTGTTTTTT. Its protein product is CASLAGRNTNTGELFF.